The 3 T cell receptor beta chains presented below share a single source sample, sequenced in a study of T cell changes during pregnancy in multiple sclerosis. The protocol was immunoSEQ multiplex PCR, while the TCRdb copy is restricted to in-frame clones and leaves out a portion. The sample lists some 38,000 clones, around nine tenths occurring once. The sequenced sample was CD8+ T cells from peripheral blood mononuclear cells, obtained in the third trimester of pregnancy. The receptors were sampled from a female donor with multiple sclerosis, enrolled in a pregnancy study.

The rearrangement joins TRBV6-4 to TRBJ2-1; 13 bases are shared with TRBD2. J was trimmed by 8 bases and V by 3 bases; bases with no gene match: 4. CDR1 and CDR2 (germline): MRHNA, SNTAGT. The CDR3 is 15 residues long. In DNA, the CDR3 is TGTGCCAGCAGTGATGGGACTAGCGGGGTCGATGAGCAGTTCTTC. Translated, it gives CASSDGTSGVDEQFF.

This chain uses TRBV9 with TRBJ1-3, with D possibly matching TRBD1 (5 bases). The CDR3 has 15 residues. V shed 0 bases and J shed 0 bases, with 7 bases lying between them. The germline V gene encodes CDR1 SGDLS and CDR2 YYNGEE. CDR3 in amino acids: CASSVGGHSGNTIYF. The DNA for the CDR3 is TGTGCCAGCAGCGTAGGCGGACACTCTGGAAACACCATATATTTT.

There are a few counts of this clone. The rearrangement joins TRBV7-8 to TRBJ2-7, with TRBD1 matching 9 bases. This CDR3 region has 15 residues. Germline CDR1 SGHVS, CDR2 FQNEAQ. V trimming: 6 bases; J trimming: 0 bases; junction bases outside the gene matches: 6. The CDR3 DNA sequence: TGTGCCAGCAGATCCGGGACAGGGATCTCCTACGAGCAGTACTTC. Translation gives CASRSGTGISYEQYF.